This entry describes one T cell receptor (beta chain). Its antigen is as yet unknown. This record belongs to a study of shared clonotypes between healthy human individuals. Background on the study: Each donor's CD4 naive and CD4 memory cells filled three plates apiece, CD8 naive two, and CD8 memory one.

Study-wide findings and caveats: Measured sharing among donors was expected to vary with sequencing depth.

The table came from immunoSEQ multiplex PCR; TCRdb's copy has only in-frame clones and leaves some out. The sample includes fewer than 3 million clones, around 93% seen only once; the top ten take about 0.36%. Germline CDR1 and CDR2: SGHAT and FQNNGV. The ends were cut back, 1 base at V and 1 base at J, with 10 bases in the middle. The CDR3 loop spans 16 amino acids. Sequencing was done on a sample of naive CD4+ T cells from PBMCs. Subset denoted: CD45RA+ positively selected. This sequence was found in a man younger than 35 in good health. Some clones in this sample may be carry-over from other donors' samples. J is TRBJ2-2 and V is TRBV11-2, with D possibly being TRBD1 (6 bases). The CDR3 nucleotides read TGTGCCAGCAGCTTAGCCGGGACACAGAACACCGGGGAGCTGTTTTTT. Protein product: CASSLAGTQNTGELFF.